These 10 T cell receptor beta chains were sequenced from one sample in a study of CD8 T cells in ankylosing spondylitis. TCRdb used MiXCR to reprocess the 5' RACE reads, holding one entry per CDR3 protein. The top ten clones hold approximately 17% of a sample with approximately 210,000 distinct CDR3 sequences, 13% of them seen once. Specimen: blood, either unsorted or a sorted T cell fraction (not recorded which). These receptors all stem from a male donor with ankylosing spondylitis or in good health (not recorded which).

This clonotype was detected many times. This chain links TRBV5-1 with TRBJ2-5; perhaps TRBD1 as D (6 bases). The CDR3 covers 14 residues. With 3 bases removed from V and 4 bases from J, the gap between germline ends came to 13 bases. Germline V gene lookup returns CDR1 SGHRS and CDR2 YFSETQ. CDR3 residues: CASSSQGRGETQYF. The DNA for the CDR3 is TGCGCCAGCAGCTCACAGGGTAGGGGAGAGACCCAGTACTTC. Based on the CDR3 plus reference TRBV5-1 and TRBJ2-5, the full variable domain is KAGVTQTPRYLIKTRGQQVTLSCSPISGHRSVSWYQQTPGQGLQFLFEYFSETQRNKGNFPGRFSGRQFSNSRSEMNVSTLELGDSALYLCASSSQGRGETQYFGPGTRLLVL.

The chain employs TRBV4-1 and TRBJ2-1, with D perhaps matching TRBD2 (5 bases). Trimming took 0 bases from V and 8 from J, leaving 29 bases between them. Germline V gene lookup returns CDR1 MGHRA and CDR2 YSYEKL. This CDR3 is 20 amino acids long. CDR3 in DNA: TGCGCCAGCAGCCAAGAACCCCTAAGCGACTATCCTCAAACGGACGATGAGCAGTTCTTC. Amino acid sequence: CASSQEPLSDYPQTDDEQFF.

This clonotype was detected only a few times. The chain has TRBV20-1 and TRBJ2-3; D perhaps matches TRBD2 (5 bases). CDR1 is DFQATT, CDR2 SNEGSKA, per germline (reference sequence). Between the trimmed V and J ends, which lost 0 bases and 0 bases, there was a span of 16 bases. The length of the CDR3 is 17 residues. CDR3: CSARDPNLAGSTDTQYF. The CDR3 region has the DNA TGCAGTGCTAGAGACCCCAACCTGGCGGGCAGCACAGATACGCAGTATTTT.

This clonotype was recorded at least ten times. The chain couples TRBV4-1 to TRBJ1-5; 9 bases are a match to TRBD1. The CDR3 is 15 residues long. V lost 1 base to trimming and J lost 6 bases; unmatched junction nucleotides: 4. The germline V gene encodes CDR1 MGHRA and CDR2 YSYEKL. CDR3 DNA: TGCGCCAGCAGCCAAGTACAGGGGGCTCTTCAGCCCCAGCATTTT. This gives the protein CASSQVQGALQPQHF.

The chain couples TRBV12-3 or TRBV12-4 to TRBJ2-1; D is possibly TRBD1 (6 bases). V lost 6 bases and J lost 0, with 9 bases in between. The CDR3 runs 14 residues. CDR3 region: CASSTDSSYNEQFF. CDR3 nucleotides: TGTGCCAGCAGCACGGACAGCTCCTACAATGAGCAGTTCTTC.

This clonotype was recorded a few times. V usage is TRBV29-1 and J usage is TRBJ2-5; 7 bases agree with TRBD1. V was clipped by 8 bases and J by 5 bases; unmatched bases: 8. This CDR3 region has 12 residues. Per the germline V gene, CDR1 is SQVTM and CDR2 is ANQGSEA. The chain's CDR3 is CSYESGGETQYF. The CDR3, as DNA: TGCAGCTATGAGTCAGGGGGTGAGACCCAGTACTTC.

The sample holds many counts of this clonotype. This chain connects TRBV21-1 to TRBJ2-7; the table calls TRBD2, which could not be checked here. TRBV21-1 is noted as a pseudogene. This CDR3 has 16 residues. CDR3 residues: CASSRNSLAGVVEQYF. The CDR3 DNA reads as TGTGCCAGCAGCAGAAATTCACTAGCGGGAGTGGTCGAGCAGTACTTC.

The chain is built from TRBV19 and TRBJ2-1; D gene uncertain. CDR3 length: 17 residues. Germline V CDR1 and CDR2: LNHDA, SQIVND (reference sequence). Trimming pared 1 base from V and 0 bases from J, leaving 13 bases between. This CDR3 is CASSIAWATYSYNEQFF. The CDR3 region has the DNA TGTGCCAGTAGTATAGCTTGGGCCACTTACTCCTACAATGAGCAGTTCTTC.

This clonotype was detected ten times or more. This rearrangement joins TRBV10-3 to TRBJ1-1; no reliable D call. This CDR3 has 11 amino acids. Germline loops: CDR1 ENHRY, CDR2 SYGVKD. V was clipped by 6 bases and J by 1 base, with 3 bases between them. The DNA for the CDR3 is TGTGCCATCAGAGAGAACACTGAAGCTTTCTTT. It yields the protein CAIRENTEAFF.

This clonotype was observed a handful of times. The CDR3 coding sequence is TGTGCCAGCTGGGGAGCTAGCGGGCTCACAGATACGCAGTATTTT. It codes for CASWGASGLTDTQYF. V and J are TRBV7-9 and TRBJ2-3; 8 bases line up with TRBD2. CDR1 and CDR2 (germline): SEHNR, FQNEAQ (reference sequence). V shed 8 bases and J 2 bases; nucleotides not matched to a gene: 9. The CDR3 is 15 residues long.